The 14 T cell receptor beta chains presented below share a single source sample, sequenced in a study of T cell changes during pregnancy in multiple sclerosis. The table came from immunoSEQ multiplex PCR; TCRdb's copy has only in-frame clones and leaves some out. The sample contains 39,000 or so clones, 91% of which appear only once. The sample consisted of CD8+ T cells from peripheral blood mononuclear cells, taken after pregnancy. These receptors all come from a female donor with multiple sclerosis, enrolled in a pregnancy study.

The rearrangement uses TRBV30 and TRBJ1-4; 8 bases align to TRBD1. Germline loops: CDR1 GTSNPN, CDR2 SVGIG (reference sequence). The V gene end was trimmed by 1 base and the J gene end by 7 bases; junction bases not matched to a gene: 5. The CDR3 totals 14 residues. This chain's CDR3 is CAWSGMGTGEKLFF. In nucleotides, the CDR3 is TGTGCCTGGAGTGGAATGGGGACAGGTGAAAAACTGTTTTTT.

J is TRBJ2-1 and V is TRBV19, with 9 bases lining up with TRBD2. The CDR3 totals 15 residues. Germline CDR1 and CDR2: LNHDA and SQIVND (reference sequence). The junction had 2 bases not matched to a gene; V was cut back by 3 bases and J by 2 bases. The chain's CDR3 is CASSISGGAYNEQFF. In DNA form, the CDR3 reads TGTGCCAGTAGTATTAGCGGGGGAGCCTACAATGAGCAGTTCTTC.

This chain connects TRBV18 to TRBJ1-2; D call uncertain. This CDR3 region has 15 residues. V lost 9 bases and J 1 base, leaving 18 bases between the germline ends. CDR1 is KGHSH and CDR2 is LQKENI in the germline V gene. The CDR3: CASRFGSHINYGYTF. CDR3 DNA: TGTGCCAGTCGCTTCGGGTCACACATTAACTATGGCTACACCTTC.

CDR3 protein: CAISESPSYGYTF. The CDR3 bases are TGTGCCATCAGTGAGTCCCCCAGTTATGGCTACACCTTC. The V and J genes are TRBV10-3 and TRBJ1-2; D remains unclear. This CDR3 is 13 amino acids long. V gave up 0 bases and J gave up 5 bases, with 7 bases separating them. Germline assignment: CDR1 ENHRY and CDR2 SYGVKD.

V usage is TRBV28 and J usage is TRBJ2-6; 7 bases map to TRBD1. The CDR3 covers 19 residues. The V gene's germline CDR1 is MDHEN and CDR2 SYDVKM. V lost 5 bases and J lost 0; bases outside the gene matches: 13. The CDR3 bases are TGTGCCAGCAGTCATCATAATCTGACAGGGAGCTCTGGGGCCAACGTCCTGACTTTC. It is translated as CASSHHNLTGSSGANVLTF.

The chain combines TRBV2 with TRBJ2-1; 10 positions match TRBD2. This CDR3 is 15 amino acids long. CDR1 is SNHLY and CDR2 is FYNNEI in the germline V gene. Trimming removed 3 bases from V and 2 bases from J; junction bases left unmatched: 1. CDR3 nucleotides: TGTGCCAGCAGTGACAGCGGGGGGGCCTACAATGAGCAGTTCTTC. Translation gives CASSDSGGAYNEQFF.

In its sample, this clone is medium-sized. The chain has TRBV2 and TRBJ2-7; the D gene is possibly TRBD1 (6 bases). The CDR3 contains 13 residues. With 7 bases removed from V and 6 bases from J, the gap between germline ends came to 16 bases. CDR1 and CDR2 from the germline V gene are SNHLY and FYNNEI. This CDR3 is CASTLYQGTEQYF. CDR3 DNA sequence: TGTGCCAGCACCCTCTATCAGGGGACCGAGCAGTACTTC. Variable domain in full (rest from reference TRBV2 and TRBJ2-7): EPEVTQTPSHQVTQMGQEVILRCVPISNHLYFYWYRQILGQKVEFLVSFYNNEISEKSEIFDDQFSVERPDGSNFTLKIRSTKLEDSAMYFCASTLYQGTEQYFGPGTRLTVT.

This chain uses TRBV27 with TRBJ2-1, with 10 positions matching TRBD2. Germline values: CDR1 MNHEY, CDR2 SMNVEV (reference sequence). The CDR3 has 16 residues. The ends lost 4 bases at V and 2 bases at J; junction bases unmatched: 5. CDR3 sequence (DNA): TGTGCCAGCAGTTCGCCGCTAGCGGGAGCCTACAATGAGCAGTTCTTC. Amino acids: CASSSPLAGAYNEQFF.

The V and J genes are TRBV7-3 and TRBJ2-1; maybe TRBD1 (6 bases). There are 14 residues in the CDR3. Per the germline V gene, CDR1 is SGHTA and CDR2 is FQGTGA. Trimming shortened V by 5 bases and J by 4 bases, and 12 bases separated the two germline ends. The CDR3 nucleotides are TGTGCCAGCAGCCACCTCGACAGGTACAATGAGCAGTTCTTC. This gives the protein CASSHLDRYNEQFF.

J is TRBJ1-2 and V is TRBV19, with TRBD1 matching over 7 bases. The junction had 6 bases not matched to a gene; V was cut back by 7 bases and J by 7 bases. The CDR3 runs 12 residues. CDR1 is LNHDA and CDR2 is SQIVND in the germline V gene (reference sequence). CDR3 loop: CASTPTGFGYTF. The CDR3 region has the DNA TGTGCCAGTACCCCGACAGGGTTTGGCTACACCTTC.

This chain uses TRBV13 with TRBJ1-2, with D uncertain. The CDR3 extends over 13 amino acids. Per the germline V gene, CDR1 is PRHDT and CDR2 is FYEKMQ (reference sequence). V dropped 0 bases and J dropped 8 bases, with 10 bases sitting between them. The CDR3 DNA reads TGTGCCAGCAGCTTAGGTCGCTTTCAGGGCTACACCTTC. Translation gives CASSLGRFQGYTF.

V and J are TRBV5-7 and TRBJ2-6; D is unresolved. TRBV5-7 is reported as an ORF; its role is uncertain. Deletions cut 0 bases from V and 0 bases from J, with 4 bases between. The CDR3 covers 15 residues. CDR3 loop: CASSLGDSGANVLTF. In DNA form, the CDR3 reads TGTGCCAGCAGCTTGGGAGACTCTGGGGCCAACGTCCTGACTTTC.

V and J are TRBV9 and TRBJ2-3, with D perhaps matching TRBD2 (7 bases). CDR3 length: 17 residues. Per germline, CDR1 SGDLS and CDR2 YYNGEE. V gave up 3 bases and J gave up 0 bases, with 17 bases separating them. The chain's CDR3 is CASSAEGGTGSTDTQYF. CDR3 nucleotide sequence: TGTGCCAGCAGCGCGGAGGGGGGGACGGGAAGCACAGATACGCAGTATTTT.

The CDR3 loop reads CASSPKASGPTYEQYF. CDR3 sequence (DNA): TGCGCCAGCAGCCCAAAGGCTAGCGGACCAACCTACGAGCAGTACTTC. This chain joins TRBV5-1 and TRBJ2-7; 7 nucleotides match TRBD2. The CDR3 sequence is 16 residues long. Losses at the gene ends were 4 bases for V and 2 bases for J; bases not matched to a gene: 12. CDR1 SGHRS and CDR2 YFSETQ come from the germline V gene.